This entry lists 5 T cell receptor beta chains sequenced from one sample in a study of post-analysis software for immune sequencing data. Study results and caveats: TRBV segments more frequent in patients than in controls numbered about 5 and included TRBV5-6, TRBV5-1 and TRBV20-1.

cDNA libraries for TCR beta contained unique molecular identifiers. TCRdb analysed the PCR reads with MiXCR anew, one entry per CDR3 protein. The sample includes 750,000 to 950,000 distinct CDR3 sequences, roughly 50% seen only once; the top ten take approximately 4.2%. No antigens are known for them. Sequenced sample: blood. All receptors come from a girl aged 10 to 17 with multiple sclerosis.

The CDR3 nucleotides are TGCAGTGCTAGAGATTTGGCTGGGACGCAGTATTTT. Amino acids: CSARDLAGTQYF. The chain recombines TRBV20-1 with TRBJ2-3, with unresolved D. CDR1 DFQATT and CDR2 SNEGSKA come from the germline V gene (reference sequence). This CDR3 has 12 amino acids. Trimming took 0 bases from V and 9 from J, leaving 10 bases between them.

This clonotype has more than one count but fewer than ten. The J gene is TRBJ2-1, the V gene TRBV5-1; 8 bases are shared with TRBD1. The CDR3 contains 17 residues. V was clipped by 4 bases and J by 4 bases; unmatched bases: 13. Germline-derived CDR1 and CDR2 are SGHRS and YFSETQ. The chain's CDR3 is CASSPGLQQGAYNEQFF. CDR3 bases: TGCGCCAGCAGCCCGGGCCTTCAGCAGGGGGCATACAATGAGCAGTTCTTC.

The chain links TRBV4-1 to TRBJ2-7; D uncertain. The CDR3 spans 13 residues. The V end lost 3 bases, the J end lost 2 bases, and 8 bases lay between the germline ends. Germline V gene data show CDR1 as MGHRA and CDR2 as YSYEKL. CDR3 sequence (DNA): TGCGCCAGCAGCCAGACAATCGCCTACGAGCAGTACTTC. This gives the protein CASSQTIAYEQYF.

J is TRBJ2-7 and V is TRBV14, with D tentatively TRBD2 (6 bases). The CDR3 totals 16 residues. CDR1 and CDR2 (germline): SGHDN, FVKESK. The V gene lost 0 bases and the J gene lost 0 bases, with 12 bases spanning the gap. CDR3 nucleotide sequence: TGTGCCAGCAGCCAAGATCCTAGCGCGAGCTCCTACGAGCAGTACTTC. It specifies CASSQDPSASSYEQYF.

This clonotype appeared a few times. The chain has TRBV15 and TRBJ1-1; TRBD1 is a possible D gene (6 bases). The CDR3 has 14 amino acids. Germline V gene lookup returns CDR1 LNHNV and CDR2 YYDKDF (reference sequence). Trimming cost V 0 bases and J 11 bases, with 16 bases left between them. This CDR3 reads CATSRDLAGVTAFF. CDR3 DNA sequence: TGTGCCACCAGCAGAGATTTGGCAGGGGTAACGGCTTTCTTT.